The 25 T cell receptor beta chains below all came from one sample that was sequenced in a study of T cells after posttransplantation cyclophosphamide. Using immunoSEQ multiplex PCR, the repertoire was profiled, and TCRdb retains in-frame clones only, with some absent. The table has around 30,000 clones, approximately 90% seen once; the top ten hold about 16%. The sample taken for sequencing was PBMCs. The receptors come from a woman in her thirties or forties with a blood cancer, CMV-positive, and with a related stem cell donor.

This clone was seen once. The V call is TRBV10-3, the J call TRBJ2-2; 8 bases are shared with TRBD2. The germline V gene has CDR1 ENHRY and CDR2 SYGVKD. J gave up 3 bases and V 6 bases, and 6 bases lay outside the gene matches. This CDR3 has 15 residues. This CDR3 is CAISLGGADTGELFF. The CDR3 coding sequence is TGTGCCATCAGCCTCGGGGGGGCGGACACCGGGGAGCTGTTTTTT.

This clone was counted a single time. This chain's CDR3 is CSVETGPSGNTIYF. In DNA form, the CDR3 reads TGCAGCGTTGAAACAGGGCCCTCTGGAAACACCATATATTTT. The V call is TRBV29-1, the J call TRBJ1-3, with D possibly matching TRBD1 (6 bases). Germline V gives CDR1 SQVTM, CDR2 ANQGSEA. The CDR3 length is 14 residues. Trimming stripped 2 bases from V and 0 bases from J, with 8 bases between.

The rearrangement uses TRBV4-3 and TRBJ1-2, with a possible D match to TRBD1 (5 bases). Between the trimmed V and J ends, which lost 2 bases and 3 bases, there was a span of 7 bases. The CDR3 has 13 amino acids. Per germline, CDR1 LGHNA and CDR2 YSLEER. CDR3 residues: CASSQQGDYGYTF. The CDR3 region has the DNA TGCGCCAGCAGCCAACAGGGCGACTATGGCTACACCTTC.

The chain links TRBV4-3 to TRBJ2-5; TRBD2 aligns across 7 bases. The CDR3 is made up of 16 amino acids. The germline V gene encodes CDR1 LGHNA and CDR2 YSLEER. V trimming: 0 bases; J trimming: 5 bases; junction bases outside the gene matches: 9. The CDR3 sequence is CASSQDSRRGLETQYF. CDR3 in DNA: TGCGCCAGCAGCCAAGATAGCAGGCGGGGGTTGGAGACCCAGTACTTC.

The chain links TRBV9 to TRBJ2-5; D might be TRBD2 (5 bases). Germline assignment: CDR1 SGDLS and CDR2 YYNGEE. This CDR3 region has 14 residues. The ends were cut back, 4 bases at V and 4 bases at J, with 14 bases in the middle. DNA for the CDR3: TGTGCCAGCAGCTCAGAGGCTAGCCGAGAGACCCAGTACTTC. Encoded protein: CASSSEASRETQYF. Looking up the rest from reference TRBV9 and TRBJ2-5 gives the full variable domain: DSGVTQTPKHLITATGQRVTLRCSPRSGDLSVYWYQQSLDQGLQFLIQYYNGEERAKGNILERFSAQQFPDLHSELNLSSLELGDSALYFCASSSEASRETQYFGPGTRLLVL.

This clone has just one count. This rearrangement joins TRBV2 to TRBJ2-3; 11 bases are shared with TRBD2. V was pared by 8 bases and J by 3 bases, with 10 bases of the junction left unmatched. The CDR3 is made up of 16 amino acids. Germline V gene lookup returns CDR1 SNHLY and CDR2 FYNNEI. The CDR3 protein is CASSELTSGETDTQYF. CDR3 nucleotides: TGTGCCAGCTCCGAACTGACTAGCGGGGAAACAGATACGCAGTATTTT.

The chain joins TRBV27 to TRBJ1-1, with TRBD1 as a possible D gene (6 bases). V lost 8 bases, J lost 5 bases, and 12 bases lay in between. The CDR3 spans 12 residues. CDR1 is MNHEY and CDR2 is SMNVEV in the germline V gene (reference sequence). CDR3 protein: CASRDTWTEAFF. The DNA of the CDR3 is TGTGCCAGCCGGGACACGTGGACTGAAGCTTTCTTT.

This CDR3 reads CASSGHLLLSPPKYEQYF. As DNA, the CDR3 is TGTGCCAGCAGTGGACATTTGCTATTATCCCCACCAAAATACGAGCAGTACTTC. This chain uses TRBV28 with TRBJ2-5; a weak D match, TRBD1 (5 bases). The assigned J gene may be wrong: the sequence end matches TRBJ2-7 better. From germline, CDR1 is MDHEN and CDR2 SYDVKM. The CDR3 is 18 residues long.

This clone was seen only a few times. The CDR3 loop reads CASSLAFGTGELFF. The CDR3 region has the DNA TGTGCCAGCAGCTTAGCTTTCGGCACCGGGGAGCTGTTTTTT. V and J are TRBV7-9 and TRBJ2-2; D not certain. The CDR3 is 14 residues long. Germline V gene lookup returns CDR1 SEHNR and CDR2 FQNEAQ (reference sequence). V was shortened by 0 bases and J by 4 bases, with 6 bases between the two germline ends.

This clone was observed a handful of times. This chain uses TRBV4-3 with TRBJ2-5; D is uncertain. There are 13 residues in the CDR3. The germline V gene has CDR1 LGHNA and CDR2 YSLEER. Between the trimmed V and J ends, which lost 4 bases and 2 bases, there was a span of 8 bases. CDR3: CASSLWLQETQYF. CDR3 bases: TGCGCCAGCAGCCTTTGGCTTCAAGAGACCCAGTACTTC.

This clone appeared once. This rearrangement joins TRBV9 to TRBJ2-3; possibly TRBD2 for D (6 bases). Germline CDR1 and CDR2: SGDLS and YYNGEE. The V end was cut by 0 bases, the J end by 3 bases, with 8 bases between. This CDR3 is 14 amino acids long. CDR3 region: CASSVGGVTDTQYF. DNA of the CDR3: TGTGCCAGCAGCGTAGGCGGGGTGACAGATACGCAGTATTTT.

On this clone: Compared with germline, one end of the junction differs, possibly owing to a read error. The chain joins TRBV6-5 to TRBJ2-7, with 12 bases aligning to TRBD2. The CDR3 runs 15 residues. CDR1 MNHEY and CDR2 SVGAGI come from the germline V gene. The CDR3 DNA sequence: TGTGCCAGCAGCTACTACGGACTAGCGGGGTTCGAGCAGTACTTC. Its protein is CASSYYGLAGFEQYF.

V is TRBV14 and J is TRBJ2-7; TRBD1 agrees at 8 bases. This CDR3 has 16 residues. V shed 3 bases and J 0 bases; nucleotides not matched to a gene: 7. In germline, CDR1 is SGHDN, CDR2 FVKESK. The CDR3 region is CASSHRTGGPSYEQYF. The DNA for the CDR3 is TGTGCCAGCAGCCACCGAACAGGGGGGCCCTCCTACGAGCAGTACTTC.

J is TRBJ2-5 and V is TRBV5-6, with 7 bases aligning to TRBD1. CDR1 is SGHDT, CDR2 YYEEEE, per germline. The CDR3 loop spans 16 amino acids. J was trimmed by 0 bases and V by 3 bases; bases with no gene match: 8. CDR3 amino acids: CASSSLQGTNQETQYF. CDR3 nucleotides: TGTGCCAGCAGCTCCTTACAGGGGACAAACCAAGAGACCCAGTACTTC.

The chain is built from TRBV5-5 and TRBJ2-5, with 12 bases lining up with TRBD1. Unmatched junction bases numbered 5, after V lost 4 bases and J lost 4 bases. This CDR3 is 15 amino acids long. Germline CDR1 is SGHKS and CDR2 is YYEKEE (reference sequence). Here the CDR3 reads CASSGGQGARETQYF. Written as DNA, the CDR3 is TGTGCCAGCAGCGGGGGACAGGGGGCGCGAGAGACCCAGTACTTC.

This chain connects TRBV4-1 to TRBJ1-4; D remains ambiguous. The germline V gene has CDR1 MGHRA and CDR2 YSYEKL. The CDR3 contains 11 residues. Trimming stripped 1 base from V and 12 bases from J, with 6 bases between. The CDR3 region is CASSQGSELFF. CDR3 in DNA: TGCGCCAGCAGCCAAGGGAGCGAACTGTTTTTT.

V is TRBV14 and J is TRBJ1-2; a weak D match, TRBD1 (6 bases). V dropped 6 bases and J dropped 7 bases, with 15 bases sitting between them. There are 13 residues in the CDR3. Germline CDR1 is SGHDN and CDR2 is FVKESK. The CDR3 reads CASSPRGALGYTF. CDR3 nucleotides: TGTGCCAGCAGTCCCCGGGGGGCTCTTGGCTACACCTTC.

The sample holds one count of this clone. The V call is TRBV9, the J call TRBJ2-2; D uncertain. Per the germline V gene, CDR1 is SGDLS and CDR2 is YYNGEE. V was cut by 3 bases and J by 3 bases, with 3 bases left in between. This CDR3 is built from 12 residues. DNA of the CDR3: TGTGCCAGCAGCGCTGACACCGGGGAGCTGTTTTTT. Translation: CASSADTGELFF.

This chain connects TRBV6-5 to TRBJ1-2; 12 bases line up with TRBD1. CDR3 length: 15 residues. Germline assignment: CDR1 MNHEY and CDR2 SVGAGI. With 5 bases clipped from V and 6 bases from J, the junction kept 7 bases outside the gene matches. The CDR3 sequence: CASSPRDRGRNGYTF. The CDR3, as DNA: TGTGCCAGCAGTCCGCGGGACAGGGGGCGAAATGGCTACACCTTC.

The V and J genes are TRBV5-1 and TRBJ2-5; 7 nucleotides align to TRBD2. CDR3 length: 15 amino acids. Germline CDR1 reads SGHRS; CDR2 reads YFSETQ. V lost 4 bases and J lost 5; bases outside the gene matches: 11. The CDR3 here is CASSRSGAPRETQYF. The CDR3 DNA follows: TGCGCCAGCAGCCGGAGCGGGGCCCCCAGGGAGACCCAGTACTTC.

In DNA form, the CDR3 reads TGTGCCAGCAGCCTCCGGACAGAGACCTACGAGCAGTACTTC. This translates into CASSLRTETYEQYF. The V call is TRBV4-2, the J call TRBJ2-7, with D possibly TRBD1 on 6 matching bases. Germline V CDR1 and CDR2: LGHNA, YNFKEQ. The CDR3 sequence is 14 residues long. Trimming removed 4 bases at V and 2 bases at J, with 12 bases between.

The genes are TRBV5-6 and TRBJ1-1; D may be TRBD1 (5 bases). The CDR3 loop spans 15 amino acids. The V and J ends lost 2 bases and 1 base respectively, with 12 bases between them. Per the germline V gene, CDR1 is SGHDT and CDR2 is YYEEEE. The CDR3 loop reads CASSLIPQENTEAFF. DNA of the CDR3: TGTGCCAGCAGCTTAATTCCACAGGAGAACACTGAAGCTTTCTTT. Complete variable domain (other parts from reference TRBV5-6 and TRBJ1-1): DAGVTQSPTHLIKTRGQQVTLRCSPKSGHDTVSWYQQALGQGPQFIFQYYEEEERQRGNFPDRFSGHQFPNYSSELNVNALLLGDSALYLCASSLIPQENTEAFFGQGTRLTVV.

The genes are TRBV6-1 and TRBJ1-4; 7 bases match TRBD1. V shed 6 bases and J 7 bases; nucleotides not matched to a gene: 8. CDR3 length: 14 amino acids. Germline V lookup: CDR1 MNHNS, CDR2 SASEGT. The CDR3 reads CASSTGTEIEKLFF. The CDR3 bases are TGTGCCAGCAGCACAGGGACAGAAATTGAAAAACTGTTTTTT.

The rearrangement links TRBV19 to TRBJ1-2; D gene ambiguous. Trimming stripped 7 bases from V and 0 bases from J, with 9 bases between. The CDR3 extends over 13 amino acids. Per the germline V gene, CDR1 is LNHDA and CDR2 is SQIVND (reference sequence). The CDR3 coding sequence is TGTGCCAGTAAGGGAGCTTCTAACTATGGCTACACCTTC. This sequence encodes CASKGASNYGYTF. The full variable domain, with the rest looked up from reference TRBV19 and TRBJ1-2, is DGGITQSPKYLFRKEGQNVTLSCEQNLNHDAMYWYRQDPGQGLRLIYYSQIVNDFQKGDIAEGYSVSREKKESFPLTVTSAQKNPTAFYLCASKGASNYGYTFGSGTRLTVV.

The chain uses TRBV5-1 and TRBJ1-6, with 8 positions matching TRBD1. The junction had 8 bases not matched to a gene; V was cut back by 4 bases and J by 11 bases. The CDR3 loop spans 14 amino acids. CDR1 SGHRS and CDR2 YFSETQ come from the germline V gene. The CDR3 coding sequence is TGCGCCAGCAGCCCGGACAGGGCGGCTACACCCCTCCACTTT. Its protein is CASSPDRAATPLHF.